This T cell receptor (beta chain) was obtained from a study of blood T cells in healthy people across ages. Study outcomes and limitations: Older individuals had lower TCR beta diversity per million T cells (the decline was roughly linear).

This clonotype appeared many times. What it binds is unknown. Each donor was a healthy Caucasian individual from Russia, aged roughly 6 to 100. The germline V and J ends were trimmed by 1 base and 0 bases, with 12 bases remaining between them. This CDR3 has 16 residues. The V gene's germline CDR1 is LNHNV and CDR2 YYDKDF (reference sequence). Alongside a J-beta primer mix, a sample-barcoded 5' primer served in a second PCR lasting about 7 to 11 cycles. TCRdb reprocessed the 5' RACE reads with MiXCR, giving one entry per CDR3 protein. The table lists roughly 700,000 distinct CDR3 sequences, about 32% of them singletons.

The chain carries TRBV15 and TRBJ1-1, with D tentatively TRBD1 (6 bases). The sequence was obtained from an elderly woman in good health. The sample taken for sequencing was blood. The DNA for the CDR3 is TGTGCCACCAGCAGAGGCCAGGGGCCCATGAACACTGAAGCTTTCTTT. Amino acids: CATSRGQGPMNTEAFF.